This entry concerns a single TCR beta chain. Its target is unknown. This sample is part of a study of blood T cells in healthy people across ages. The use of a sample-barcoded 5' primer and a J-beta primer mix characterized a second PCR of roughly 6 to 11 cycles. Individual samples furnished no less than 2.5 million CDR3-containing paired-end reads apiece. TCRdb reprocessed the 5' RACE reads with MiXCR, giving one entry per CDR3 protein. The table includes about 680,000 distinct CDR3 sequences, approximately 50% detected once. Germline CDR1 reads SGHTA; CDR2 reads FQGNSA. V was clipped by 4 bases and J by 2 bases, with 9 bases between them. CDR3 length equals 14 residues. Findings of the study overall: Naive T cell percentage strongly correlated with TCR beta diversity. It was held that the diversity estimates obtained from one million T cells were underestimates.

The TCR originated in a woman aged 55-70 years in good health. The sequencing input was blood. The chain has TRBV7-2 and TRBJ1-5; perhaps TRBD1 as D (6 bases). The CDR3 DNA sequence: TGTGCCAGCAGCTACAGGGTTGGCAATCAGCCCCAGCATTTT. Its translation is CASSYRVGNQPQHF.